This T cell receptor (beta chain) came from a study of T-cell reconstitution after alpha-beta-depleted transplantation in children. This clonotype was counted ten times or more. The antigen is not known. The study's findings and limits: Newly made T cells mostly supplied T-cell counts and diversity one year after transplant.

During its preparation, the TCRbeta library received unique molecular identifiers. TCRdb re-called the PCR reads through MiXCR, storing one row per CDR3 protein. The table has about 300,000 distinct CDR3 sequences, roughly 7.8% seen once; the top ten hold approximately 8.6%. The CDR3 extends over 14 amino acids. Between the trimmed V and J ends, which lost 7 bases and 7 bases, there was a span of 14 bases. From germline, CDR1 is MNHEY and CDR2 SVGAGI. The material sequenced was peripheral blood, taken 360 days after TCRalphabeta/CD19-depleted stem cell transplant. V and J are TRBV6-5 and TRBJ1-6; the D gene is possibly TRBD1 (5 bases). This clonotype originated in a female patient aged 2 to 10 who had a stem cell transplant for Fanconi anemia, so the T cells may come from the graft donor. CDR3 bases: TGTGCCAGCACCCTTGGGGGTCTCAATTCACCCCTCCACTTT. Its translation is CASTLGGLNSPLHF.